This is a list of T cell receptor beta chains from one sample in a study of blood T cell repertoires in COVID-19. The table came from immunoSEQ multiplex PCR; TCRdb's copy has only in-frame clones and leaves some out. The table shows about 190,000 clones, with 87% occurring only once. The source material was peripheral blood. These receptors were obtained from a man between 60 and 75 years old with active or convalescent COVID-19. CDR3s include the opening cysteine and the closing phenylalanine or tryptophan. The D gene is left open where the match is weak. Size is omitted from some rows. Given values are once, few, many or a class for expanded clones.

length: 13; J: TRBJ1-1; D: TRBD1; size: .; V: TRBV6-5; CDR3: CASTADRGTEAFF; DNA: TGTGCCAGCACCGCCGACAGGGGAACTGAAGCTTTCTTT
length: 15; J: TRBJ1-5; D: .; size: .; V: TRBV15; CDR3: CATSRDLSAQKPQHF; DNA: TGTGCCACCAGCAGAGATCTCAGCGCTCAAAAGCCCCAGCATTTT
length: 15; J: TRBJ1-6; D: .; size: .; V: TRBV4-2; CDR3: CASSQDVGGNSPLHF; DNA: TGTGCCAGCAGCCAAGATGTGGGGGGAAATTCACCCCTCCACTTT
length: 14; J: TRBJ1-1; D: TRBD1; size: few; V: TRBV30; CDR3: CAWSRQGVVTEAFF; DNA: TGTGCCTGGAGTCGACAGGGGGTGGTCACTGAAGCTTTCTTT
length: 16; J: TRBJ1-3; D: .; size: .; V: TRBV5-1; CDR3: CASSLSPGASGNTIYF; DNA: TGCGCCAGCAGCTTGTCGCCAGGCGCCTCTGGAAACACCATATATTTT
length: 15; J: TRBJ1-1; D: .; size: few; V: TRBV4-1; CDR3: CASSPLQGLNTEAFF; DNA: TGCGCCAGCAGCCCCTTACAGGGATTGAACACTGAAGCTTTCTTT
length: 16; J: TRBJ2-2; D: .; size: .; V: TRBV27; CDR3: CASSLFWGPNTGELFF; DNA: TGTGCCAGCAGTTTATTCTGGGGGCCAAACACCGGGGAGCTGTTTTTT
length: 15; J: TRBJ1-2; D: TRBD1; size: .; V: TRBV6-5; CDR3: CASSYRQGAGYGYTF; DNA: TGTGCCAGCAGTTACCGACAGGGGGCGGGTTATGGCTACACCTTC
length: 13; J: TRBJ2-7; D: .; size: .; V: TRBV7-8; CDR3: CASSWRTGYEQYF; DNA: TGTGCCAGCAGCTGGCGGACGGGGTACGAGCAGTACTTC
length: 16; J: TRBJ1-2; D: TRBD1; size: .; V: TRBV11-3; CDR3: CASSIFRDREFYGYTF; DNA: TGTGCCAGCAGCATATTCCGGGACAGAGAGTTCTATGGCTACACCTTC
length: 13; J: TRBJ2-7; D: .; size: .; V: TRBV2; CDR3: CASNTGNGWEQYF; DNA: TGTGCCAGCAATACAGGGAACGGCTGGGAGCAGTACTTC
length: 15; J: TRBJ2-3; D: TRBD2; size: .; V: TRBV5-1; CDR3: CASQATSGGADTQYF; DNA: TGCGCCAGCCAGGCAACTAGCGGGGGGGCAGATACGCAGTATTTT
length: 14; J: TRBJ2-7; D: .; size: .; V: TRBV6-5; CDR3: CASSLTGASYEQYF; DNA: TGTGCCAGCAGTTTGACAGGAGCCTCCTACGAGCAGTACTTC
length: 16; J: TRBJ1-6; D: .; size: .; V: TRBV7-9; CDR3: CASSLATGPTNSPLHF; DNA: TGTGCCAGCAGCTTGGCCACAGGGCCGACGAATTCACCCCTCCACTTT
length: 16; J: TRBJ1-6; D: TRBD1; size: few; V: TRBV11-2; CDR3: CASSRQGVISDSPLHF; DNA: TGTGCCAGCAGCCGACAGGGGGTTATATCGGATTCACCCCTCCACTTT
length: 18; J: TRBJ1-6; D: .; size: .; V: TRBV5-1; CDR3: CASSLAQRVYELNSPLHF; DNA: TGCGCCAGCAGCTTGGCCCAACGGGTTTACGAACTTAATTCACCCCTCCACTTT
length: 14; J: TRBJ2-7; D: .; size: .; V: TRBV7-9; CDR3: CASSLALGVYEQYF; DNA: TGTGCCAGCAGCTTAGCTCTAGGGGTCTACGAGCAGTACTTC
length: 13; J: TRBJ2-7; D: .; size: .; V: TRBV18; CDR3: CASSFDGPYEQYF; DNA: TGTGCCAGCTCCTTCGATGGCCCCTACGAGCAGTACTTC
length: 14; J: TRBJ2-7; D: .; size: .; V: TRBV3-1/TRBV3-2; CDR3: CASSQLELSYEQYF; DNA: TGTGCCAGCAGCCAATTGGAACTATCCTACGAGCAGTACTTC
length: 14; J: TRBJ1-1; D: .; size: few; V: TRBV3-1/TRBV3-2; CDR3: CASSPGQTNTEAFF; DNA: TGTGCCAGCAGCCCCGGACAGACGAACACTGAAGCTTTCTTT
length: 14; J: TRBJ1-2; D: .; size: .; V: TRBV24-1; CDR3: CATSGRAGNYGYTF; DNA: TGTGCCACCAGTGGCCGTGCGGGTAACTATGGCTACACCTTC
length: 12; J: TRBJ2-7; D: .; size: few; V: TRBV6-6; CDR3: CASSYAGYEQYF; DNA: TGTGCCAGCAGTTACGCCGGGTACGAGCAGTACTTC
length: 15; J: TRBJ2-2; D: TRBD2; size: .; V: TRBV20-1; CDR3: CSASRIAGGPGELFF; DNA: TGCAGTGCTAGTAGAATAGCGGGGGGCCCCGGGGAGCTGTTTTTT
length: 17; J: TRBJ1-1; D: .; size: .; V: TRBV5-8; CDR3: CASSLAVRSGLPTEAFF; DNA: TGTGCCAGCAGCTTGGCCGTCCGTTCAGGTCTGCCCACTGAAGCTTTCTTT
length: 17; J: TRBJ2-3; D: TRBD2; size: .; V: TRBV4-1; CDR3: CASSRTTSGASTDTQYF; DNA: TGCGCCAGCAGCCGCACTACTAGCGGGGCAAGCACAGATACGCAGTATTTT
length: 14; J: TRBJ2-5; D: TRBD1; size: .; V: TRBV5-1; CDR3: CASSLGTGLETQYF; DNA: TGCGCCAGCAGCTTGGGGACAGGGTTGGAGACCCAGTACTTC
length: 15; J: TRBJ1-5; D: .; size: .; V: TRBV5-5; CDR3: CASSLTEYSNQPQHF; DNA: TGTGCCAGCAGCTTGACAGAATATAGCAATCAGCCCCAGCATTTT
length: 15; J: TRBJ2-1; D: .; size: .; V: TRBV5-1; CDR3: CASSPGGTSYNEQFF; DNA: TGCGCCAGCAGTCCAGGCGGGACCTCCTACAATGAGCAGTTCTTC
length: 17; J: TRBJ2-1; D: TRBD2; size: .; V: TRBV5-1; CDR3: CASSLGLAGGPGNEQFF; DNA: TGCGCCAGCAGCTTGGGCCTAGCGGGGGGGCCAGGTAATGAGCAGTTCTTC
length: 16; J: TRBJ1-6; D: .; size: once; V: TRBV3-1/TRBV3-2; CDR3: CASSQVAGVLNSPLHF; DNA: TGTGCCAGCAGCCAAGTGGCAGGGGTTCTTAATTCACCCCTCCACTTT
length: 14; J: TRBJ2-7; D: TRBD1; size: .; V: TRBV6-5; CDR3: CASIQGEIAYEQYF; DNA: TGTGCCAGCATCCAGGGGGAGATCGCCTACGAGCAGTACTTC
length: 14; J: TRBJ2-5; D: .; size: .; V: TRBV29-1; CDR3: CSVEDSGRGETQYF; DNA: TGCAGCGTTGAAGATAGCGGCAGGGGGGAGACCCAGTACTTC
length: 16; J: TRBJ2-1; D: .; size: .; V: TRBV5-1; CDR3: CASSLERSLSYNEQFF; DNA: TGCGCCAGCAGCTTGGAGAGGAGCCTCTCCTACAATGAGCAGTTCTTC
length: 14; J: TRBJ1-2; D: .; size: .; V: TRBV28; CDR3: CASSFNREGYGYTF; DNA: TGTGCCAGCAGTTTTAACAGGGAGGGGTATGGCTACACCTTC
length: 14; J: TRBJ2-1; D: .; size: .; V: TRBV3-1/TRBV3-2; CDR3: CASSTGGPYNEQFF; DNA: TGTGCCAGCAGCACCGGGGGGCCGTACAATGAGCAGTTCTTC
length: 15; J: TRBJ1-2; D: .; size: .; V: TRBV5-1; CDR3: CASSQNRIGNYGYTF; DNA: TGCGCCAGCAGCCAGAACAGGATCGGTAACTATGGCTACACCTTC
length: 15; J: TRBJ2-5; D: TRBD2; size: .; V: TRBV27; CDR3: CASSSPGTSGETQYF; DNA: TGTGCCAGCAGTTCCCCCGGGACTAGCGGGGAGACCCAGTACTTC
length: 15; J: TRBJ1-4; D: .; size: .; V: TRBV19; CDR3: CASSAYRETNEKLFF; DNA: TGTGCCAGTAGTGCGTACAGGGAGACTAATGAAAAACTGTTTTTT
length: 12; J: TRBJ1-4; D: .; size: .; V: TRBV2; CDR3: CASQGSGEKLFF; DNA: TGTGCCAGCCAGGGATCTGGCGAAAAACTGTTTTTT
length: 16; J: TRBJ1-3; D: .; size: .; V: TRBV15; CDR3: CATSRDLGAAGNTIYF; DNA: TGTGCCACCAGCAGAGATCTTGGGGCGGCTGGAAACACCATATATTTT
length: 14; J: TRBJ1-5; D: .; size: .; V: TRBV6-5; CDR3: CASNPPGTNQPQHF; DNA: TGTGCCAGCAATCCCCCCGGGACAAATCAGCCCCAGCATTTT
length: 16; J: TRBJ2-2; D: TRBD2; size: once; V: TRBV2; CDR3: CASSEISGGNTGELFF; DNA: TGTGCCAGCAGTGAAATAAGCGGGGGGAACACCGGGGAGCTGTTTTTT
length: 18; J: TRBJ2-6; D: .; size: .; V: TRBV4-2; CDR3: CASSQDLAGSSGANVLTF; DNA: TGTGCCAGCAGCCAAGATCTGGCAGGCAGCTCTGGGGCCAACGTCCTGACTTTC
length: 14; J: TRBJ1-2; D: .; size: .; V: TRBV2; CDR3: CASSVNSPLSGYTF; DNA: TGTGCCAGCAGTGTAAACAGCCCCCTTAGTGGCTACACCTTC
length: 15; J: TRBJ1-6; D: TRBD1; size: .; V: TRBV5-4; CDR3: CASRPGGSYNSPLHF; DNA: TGTGCCAGCAGACCAGGGGGTTCCTATAATTCACCCCTCCACTTT
length: 17; J: TRBJ2-7; D: TRBD1; size: .; V: TRBV9; CDR3: CASSGRTGTGGEYEQYF; DNA: TGTGCCAGCAGCGGCAGGACCGGGACAGGGGGCGAATACGAGCAGTACTTC
length: 16; J: TRBJ2-3; D: .; size: .; V: TRBV2; CDR3: CASSFSRDSGTDTQYF; DNA: TGTGCCAGCAGTTTTTCCAGGGACTCTGGCACAGATACGCAGTATTTT